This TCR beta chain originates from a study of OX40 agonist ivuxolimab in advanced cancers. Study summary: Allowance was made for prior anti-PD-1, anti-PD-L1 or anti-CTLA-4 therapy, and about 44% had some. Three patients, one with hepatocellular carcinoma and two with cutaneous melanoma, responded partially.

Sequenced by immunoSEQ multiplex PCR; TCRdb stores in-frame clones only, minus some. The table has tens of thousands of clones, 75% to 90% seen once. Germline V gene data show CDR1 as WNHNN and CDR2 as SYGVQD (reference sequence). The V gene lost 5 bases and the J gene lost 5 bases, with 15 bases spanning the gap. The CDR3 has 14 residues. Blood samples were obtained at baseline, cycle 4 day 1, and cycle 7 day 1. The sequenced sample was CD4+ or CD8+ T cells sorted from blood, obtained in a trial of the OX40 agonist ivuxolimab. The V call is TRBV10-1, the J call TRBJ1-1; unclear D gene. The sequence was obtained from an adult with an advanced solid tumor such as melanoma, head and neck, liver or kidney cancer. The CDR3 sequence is CASSLDQTGTEAFF. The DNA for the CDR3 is TGCGCCAGCAGTTTGGACCAAACTGGGACTGAAGCTTTCTTT.